The 4 T cell receptor delta chains in this list originate from one sample, sequenced in a study of human gamma delta and Vdelta1 T cells. TCRdb re-called the PCR reads through CATT. The repertoire has over 1,100 delta-chain clones, roughly 37% of them found once; the top ten carry approximately 4.8%. The sequenced sample was Vdelta1 gamma-delta T cells from blood. The receptor source for this set is a human donor in good health.

As to this clone: This could be a read error, since a much larger clone is one nucleotide away. This chain links TRDV1 with TRDJ1; D is perhaps TRDD3 (6 bases). The CDR3 contains 20 residues. V was cut by 3 bases and J by 3 bases, with 29 bases left in between. Looked up from germline, CDR1 is TSWWSYY and CDR2 is QGS. CDR3 loop: CALGDPGPSIWGHYADKLIF. DNA for the CDR3: TGTGCTCTTGGGGACCCAGGCCCCTCCATCTGGGGTCACTACGCCGATAAACTCATCTTT.

This clone ranks as large. The rearrangement joins TRDV1 to TRDJ1, with TRDD3 identical over 8 bases. The germline gives CDR1 TSWWSYY, CDR2 QGS. This CDR3 comprises 17 residues. Trimming took 0 bases from V and 7 from J; bases not matched to a gene: 13. CDR3 DNA: TGTGCTCTTGGGGAACTAGCGCGGCACTGGGGGCGTTGTAAACTCATCTTT. Protein product: CALGELARHWGRCKLIF.

This clone is medium-sized in the sample. The V gene is TRDV1, the J gene TRDJ1; 9 positions match TRDD3. With 4 bases clipped from V and 4 bases from J, the junction kept 25 bases outside the gene matches. This CDR3 contains 21 residues. Germline V lookup: CDR1 TSWWSYY, CDR2 QGS. In DNA, the CDR3 is TGTGCTCTTGGGGTTCATCACCAATTCCGTTCGAACTGGGGGAAAGGCGATAAACTCATCTTT. This encodes CALGVHHQFRSNWGKGDKLIF.

This clone is classed as large. V gene TRDV1 combines with J gene TRDJ1; 9 bases agree with TRDD2. This CDR3 spans 27 amino acids. With 5 bases clipped from V and 0 bases from J, the junction kept 40 bases outside the gene matches. Looked up from germline, CDR1 is TSWWSYY and CDR2 is QGS. The CDR3 DNA reads as TGTGCTCTTGGGAGACGAACCGGCCTTCCTACTAGCTGGGGACCCCGGTTAGGGGTGGCTTACACCGATAAACTCATCTTT. Amino acid sequence: CALGRRTGLPTSWGPRLGVAYTDKLIF.